This section outlines one TCR beta chain sequence together with its context. The sample holds other DNA sequences that translate to the same CDR3. These data belong to a study of blood T cell repertoires in COVID-19. About the research overall: Acute and convalescent COVID-19 specimens originated in the United States, Italy and Spain. Sources were T cells, B-cell-depleted T cells, or PBMCs; the material itself was cDNA or gDNA.

This CDR3 has 13 amino acids. Germline V gene lookup returns CDR1 PRHDT and CDR2 FYEKMQ (reference sequence). V shed 3 bases and J 6 bases; nucleotides not matched to a gene: 1. Per the study methods: Counts of nucleated cells, estimated from reference gene primer amplification, were obtained. Measured with immunoSEQ multiplex PCR; TCRdb has only the in-frame clones, and not every one. The V and J calls and clone size are taken from that table; D and trimming were inferred from the DNA. Altogether under 250,000 clones are present, approximately 89% being singletons, with the ten largest covering about 5%.

Material for sequencing was peripheral blood. The TCR sequence derives from a woman aged 40 to 50 with acute or convalescent COVID-19. The rearrangement joins TRBV13 to TRBJ1-5; TRBD1 agrees at 8 bases. The DNA for the CDR3 is TGTGCCAGCAGCTTGCAGGGGGCTCAGCCCCAGCATTTT. This translates into CASSLQGAQPQHF.